The rows below give T cell receptor beta chains drawn from one sample of a study of identical twins. Using its own MiXCR run on the 5' RACE reads, TCRdb lists one record per CDR3 protein. This table has 150,000 or so distinct CDR3 sequences, under 4.5% appearing once. Input material: memory T cells sorted from blood. These receptors were obtained from a man aged 18-30 years in good health. The CDR3 runs from the conserved cysteine through the conserved F or W. Each record gives: CDR3 protein, CDR3 DNA, V gene, clone size, CDR3 length, D gene, J gene. D genes are given only for firm matches. Some rows mark clone size as missing; the rest say once, few, many or name a class of expanded clone.

CASSKTGQGRSNTEAFF | TGCGCCAGCAGCAAAACAGGACAGGGGAGATCTAACACTGAAGCTTTCTTT | TRBV4-1 | many | 17 | TRBD1 | TRBJ1-1
CASSHREGNSPLHF | TGTGCCAGCAGTCACCGAGAGGGTAATTCACCCCTCCACTTT | TRBV7-8 | many | 14 | NA | TRBJ1-6
CASRSGSQQGGYTF | TGTGCCAGCAGATCAGGGAGTCAGCAGGGTGGCTACACCTTC | TRBV7-2 | NA | 14 | NA | TRBJ1-2
CASSFEGTSPYF | TGTGCCAGCAGCTTTGAAGGGACTAGCCCGTACTTC | TRBV7-8 | few | 12 | TRBD2 | TRBJ2-5
CASSVQPNGFSNSPLHF | TGCGCCAGCAGCGTACAACCAAACGGCTTTAGTAATTCACCCCTCCACTTT | TRBV5-1 | many | 17 | NA | TRBJ1-6
CASSLALISSNYGYTF | TGTGCCAGCAGCTTAGCGCTAATAAGTAGTAACTATGGCTACACCTTC | TRBV7-2 | many | 16 | NA | TRBJ1-2
CASSFGGQGTYEQYF | TGTGCCAGCAGCTTTGGGGGACAGGGAACCTACGAGCAGTACTTC | TRBV11-3 | many | 15 | TRBD1 | TRBJ2-7
CSVEKGGSGSLSGQFF | TGCAGCGTTGAAAAGGGTGGTAGCGGGAGCCTCAGCGGGCAGTTCTTC | TRBV29-1 | many | 16 | TRBD2 | TRBJ2-1
CASRPRRGGTDTQYF | TGTGCCAGCAGGCCAAGGCGTGGGGGTACAGATACGCAGTATTTT | TRBV6-1 | many | 15 | NA | TRBJ2-3
CASIRLYNTEAFF | TGTGCCAGCATCCGCCTATACAACACTGAAGCTTTCTTT | TRBV9 | many | 13 | NA | TRBJ1-1
CASSPPGLAGGNEQFF | TGTGCCAGCAGTCCCCCTGGACTAGCGGGGGGAAATGAGCAGTTCTTC | TRBV6-2/TRBV6-3 | NA | 16 | TRBD2 | TRBJ2-1
CASSQDWESQFF | TGTGCCAGCAGCCAAGACTGGGAGAGTCAGTTCTTC | TRBV14 | many | 12 | NA | TRBJ2-1
CASSKGEFTYEQYF | TGTGCCAGCAGCAAAGGGGAGTTCACCTACGAGCAGTACTTC | TRBV5-4 | many | 14 | NA | TRBJ2-7
CASSRKVRNLRETQYF | TGTGCCAGCAGTCGTAAAGTCCGGAACCTAAGGGAGACCCAGTACTTC | TRBV28 | many | 16 | NA | TRBJ2-5
CASSLVASGRGGTQYF | TGTGCCAGCAGCTTAGTGGCTAGCGGAAGGGGTGGGACCCAGTACTTC | TRBV11-2 | few | 16 | TRBD2 | TRBJ2-5
CASSYWQSEQFF | TGTGCCAGCAGTTACTGGCAAAGTGAGCAGTTCTTC | TRBV6-6 | many | 12 | NA | TRBJ2-1
CASSEGDRGYF | TGTGCCAGCAGTGAGGGGGACAGGGGGTACTTC | TRBV6-2/TRBV6-3 | many | 11 | TRBD1 | TRBJ2-7
CASRLIQGNNEQFF | TGTGCCAGCAGGTTGATCCAGGGTAATAATGAGCAGTTCTTC | TRBV7-9 | many | 14 | NA | TRBJ2-1
CASSIGRASGILSYNEQFF | TGTGCCAGTAGTATTGGTCGGGCTAGCGGAATACTCTCCTACAATGAGCAGTTCTTC | TRBV19 | few | 19 | TRBD2 | TRBJ2-1
CASSLESGNYGYTF | TGTGCCAGCAGCTTAGAGAGCGGGAACTATGGCTACACCTTC | TRBV11-3 | many | 14 | NA | TRBJ1-2
CASSPGDTGTRETQYF | TGTGCCAGCTCACCCGGGGACACGGGGACTAGAGAGACCCAGTACTTC | TRBV18 | few | 16 | TRBD2 | TRBJ2-5
CASSHPGYEQYF | TGTGCCAGCAGCCACCCGGGATACGAGCAGTACTTC | TRBV7-6 | many | 12 | NA | TRBJ2-7
CASCQQGRGEKLFF | TGCGCCAGTTGCCAACAGGGGCGCGGTGAAAAACTGTTTTTT | TRBV5-1 | NA | 14 | TRBD1 | TRBJ1-4
CASSLRGGLSDYGRSHGNTIYF | TGTGCCAGCAGCTTGCGCGGGGGTTTATCCGATTACGGCCGTTCTCATGGAAACACCATATATTTT | TRBV11-1 | many | 22 | NA | TRBJ1-3
CASSFLSIAGGRYNEQFF | TGCGCCAGCAGCTTCCTCTCCATAGCGGGAGGGCGTTACAATGAGCAGTTCTTC | TRBV5-1 | many | 18 | TRBD2 | TRBJ2-1
CASSADRGLGETQYF | TGCGCCAGCAGCGCCGACAGGGGGCTGGGAGAGACCCAGTACTTC | TRBV5-1 | many | 15 | TRBD1 | TRBJ2-5
CSAGGHSSYNEQFF | TGCAGTGCTGGGGGACATAGCTCCTACAATGAGCAGTTCTTC | TRBV20-1 | many | 14 | NA | TRBJ2-1
CASSLALASSSYNEQFF | TGTGCCAGCAGTTTGGCACTGGCCTCTAGCTCCTACAATGAGCAGTTCTTC | TRBV12-3/TRBV12-4 | many | 17 | NA | TRBJ2-1
CASSLRVRSTDTQYF | TGTGCCAGCAGCTTAAGGGTACGGAGCACAGATACGCAGTATTTT | TRBV7-2 | many | 15 | NA | TRBJ2-3
CASSSTGGGQGYDEQYF | TGTGCCAGCAGCAGTACTGGGGGAGGACAGGGGTATGACGAGCAGTACTTC | TRBV9 | many | 17 | TRBD1 | TRBJ2-7
CASSLGVLHTGELFF | TGTGCCAGCAGCTTAGGGGTTCTGCACACCGGGGAGCTGTTTTTT | TRBV7-6 | NA | 15 | NA | TRBJ2-2
CSVGRQGPSYEQYF | TGCAGCGTTGGCCGACAGGGGCCCTCCTACGAGCAGTACTTC | TRBV29-1 | NA | 14 | TRBD1 | TRBJ2-7
CASSRLAKSNEQFF | TGCGCCAGCAGTAGACTAGCCAAATCCAATGAGCAGTTCTTC | TRBV10-1 | NA | 14 | TRBD2 | TRBJ2-1
CASSYTGTTNTGELFF | TGTGCCAGCAGTTATACCGGGACTACGAACACCGGGGAGCTGTTTTTT | TRBV12-3/TRBV12-4 | many | 16 | TRBD2 | TRBJ2-2
CASSDGTSGRDEQFF | TGCGCCAGCTCCGACGGGACTAGCGGGAGGGATGAGCAGTTCTTC | TRBV5-1 | many | 15 | TRBD2 | TRBJ2-1
CSARAREGAGSSPLHF | TGCAGTGCCCGAGCACGCGAGGGGGCCGGGAGTTCACCCCTCCACTTT | TRBV20-1 | medium-sized | 16 | TRBD1 | TRBJ1-6
CASKATSGYEQYF | TGTGCCAGCAAAGCGACTAGCGGGTACGAGCAGTACTTC | TRBV7-2 | many | 13 | TRBD2 | TRBJ2-7
CASSQEARIAGDTGELFF | TGCGCCAGCAGCCAAGAGGCACGTATTGCGGGAGACACCGGGGAGCTGTTTTTT | TRBV4-1 | many | 18 | TRBD2 | TRBJ2-2
CASSSSRDRVGSPLHF | TGTGCCAGCAGTTCAAGCCGGGACAGGGTTGGTTCACCCCTCCACTTT | TRBV27 | many | 16 | TRBD1 | TRBJ1-6
CAIGREGQPQHF | TGTGCCATCGGGAGAGAGGGTCAGCCCCAGCATTTT | TRBV10-3 | many | 12 | NA | TRBJ1-5
CSGGAGGPNTEAFF | TGCAGCGGGGGGGCTGGGGGTCCGAACACTGAAGCTTTCTTT | TRBV29-1 | many | 14 | NA | TRBJ1-1
CAIRDRGNSYEQYF | TGTGCCATTCGGGACAGGGGGAATTCCTACGAGCAGTACTTC | TRBV6-1 | many | 14 | TRBD1 | TRBJ2-7
CAISESTGQLYEQYF | TGTGCCATCAGTGAGTCCACAGGCCAGCTCTACGAGCAGTACTTC | TRBV10-3 | many | 15 | NA | TRBJ2-7
CASSIDGRDGTQYF | TGTGCCAGTAGTATAGACGGGAGGGACGGTACGCAGTATTTT | TRBV19 | many | 14 | TRBD2 | TRBJ2-3
CASSLGTGGDREQFF | TGCGCCAGCAGCCTCGGGACAGGGGGCGATCGGGAGCAGTTCTTC | TRBV5-1 | many | 15 | TRBD1 | TRBJ2-1
CASSLPSGRESEETQYF | TGTGCCAGCAGCTTACCTAGTGGTCGGGAATCGGAAGAGACCCAGTACTTC | TRBV11-3 | NA | 17 | NA | TRBJ2-5
CATSRELAPTGELFF | TGTGCCACCAGCAGAGAACTAGCTCCCACCGGGGAGCTGTTTTTT | TRBV15 | many | 15 | NA | TRBJ2-2
CASSGLRTDTQYF | TGTGCCAGCAGCGGTTTGCGGACAGATACGCAGTATTTT | TRBV7-2 | many | 13 | NA | TRBJ2-3
CASSQDSITGELFF | TGTGCCAGCAGCCAGGACAGCATCACCGGGGAGCTGTTTTTT | TRBV5-4 | many | 14 | NA | TRBJ2-2
CASSQEGGGRRETQYF | TGCGCCAGCAGCCAGGAGGGGGGCGGGAGGAGAGAGACCCAGTACTTC | TRBV4-3 | many | 16 | TRBD2 | TRBJ2-5